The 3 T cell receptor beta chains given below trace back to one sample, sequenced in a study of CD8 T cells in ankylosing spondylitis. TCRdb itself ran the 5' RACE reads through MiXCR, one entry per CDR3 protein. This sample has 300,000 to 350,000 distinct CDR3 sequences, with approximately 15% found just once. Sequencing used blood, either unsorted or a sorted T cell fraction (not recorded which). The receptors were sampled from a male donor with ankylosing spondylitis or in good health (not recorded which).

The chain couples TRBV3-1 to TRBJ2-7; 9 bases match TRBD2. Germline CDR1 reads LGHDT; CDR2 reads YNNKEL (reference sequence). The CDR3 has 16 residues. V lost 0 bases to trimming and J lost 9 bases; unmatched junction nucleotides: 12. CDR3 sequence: CASSQESGRPTDGQYF. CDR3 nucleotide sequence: TGTGCCAGCAGCCAAGAGAGCGGGAGGCCTACCGACGGGCAGTACTTC.

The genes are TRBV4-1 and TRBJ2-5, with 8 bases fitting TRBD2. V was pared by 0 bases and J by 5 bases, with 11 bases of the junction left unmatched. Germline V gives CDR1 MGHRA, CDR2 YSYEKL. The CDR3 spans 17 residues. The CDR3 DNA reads TGCGCCAGCAGCCAAGATCATGTACGGGAGGGTTGGGAGACCCAGTACTTC. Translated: CASSQDHVREGWETQYF.

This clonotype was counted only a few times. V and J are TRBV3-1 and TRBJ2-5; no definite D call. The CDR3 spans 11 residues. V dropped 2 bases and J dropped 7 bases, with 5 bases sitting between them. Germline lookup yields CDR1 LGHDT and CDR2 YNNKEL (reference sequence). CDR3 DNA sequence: TGTGCCAGCAGCCAATTTGTGACCCAGTACTTC. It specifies CASSQFVTQYF.